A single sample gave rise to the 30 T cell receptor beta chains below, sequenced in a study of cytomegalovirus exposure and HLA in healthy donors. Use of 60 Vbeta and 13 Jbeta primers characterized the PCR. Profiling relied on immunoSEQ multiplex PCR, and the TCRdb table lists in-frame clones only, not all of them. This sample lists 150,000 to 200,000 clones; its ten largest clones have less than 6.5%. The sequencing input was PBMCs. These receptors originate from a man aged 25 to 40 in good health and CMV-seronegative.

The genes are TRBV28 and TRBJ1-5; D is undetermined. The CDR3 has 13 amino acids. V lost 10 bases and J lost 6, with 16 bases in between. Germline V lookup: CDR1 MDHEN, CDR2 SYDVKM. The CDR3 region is CATWEIGSQPQHF. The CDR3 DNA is TGTGCCACCTGGGAGATAGGGAGTCAGCCCCAGCATTTT.

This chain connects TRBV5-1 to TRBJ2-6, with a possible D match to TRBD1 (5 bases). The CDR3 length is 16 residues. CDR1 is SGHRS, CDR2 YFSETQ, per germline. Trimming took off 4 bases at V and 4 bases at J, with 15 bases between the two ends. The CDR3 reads CASSPTAGSGANVLTF. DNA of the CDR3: TGCGCCAGCAGCCCCACCGCAGGGTCGGGGGCCAACGTCCTGACTTTC.

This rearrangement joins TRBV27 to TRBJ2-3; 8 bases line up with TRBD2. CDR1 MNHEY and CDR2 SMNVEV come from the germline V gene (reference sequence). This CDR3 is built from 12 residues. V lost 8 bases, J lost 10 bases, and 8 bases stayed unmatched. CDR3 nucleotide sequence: TGTGCCAGCGGGCTAGCGGGTTTCCCGCAGTATTTT. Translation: CASGLAGFPQYF.

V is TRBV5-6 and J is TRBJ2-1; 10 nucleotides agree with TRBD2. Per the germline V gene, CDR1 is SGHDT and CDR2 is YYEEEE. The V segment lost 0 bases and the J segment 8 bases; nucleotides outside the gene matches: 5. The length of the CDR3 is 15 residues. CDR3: CASSLERGGKDEQFF. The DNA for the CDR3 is TGTGCCAGCAGCTTGGAGCGGGGGGGCAAGGATGAGCAGTTCTTC. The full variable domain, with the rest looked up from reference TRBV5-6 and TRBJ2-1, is DAGVTQSPTHLIKTRGQQVTLRCSPKSGHDTVSWYQQALGQGPQFIFQYYEEEERQRGNFPDRFSGHQFPNYSSELNVNALLLGDSALYLCASSLERGGKDEQFFGPGTRLTVL.

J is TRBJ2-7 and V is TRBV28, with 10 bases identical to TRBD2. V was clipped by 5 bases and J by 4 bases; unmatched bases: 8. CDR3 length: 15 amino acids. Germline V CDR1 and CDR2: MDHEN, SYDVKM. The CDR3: CASSPEREGRYEQYF. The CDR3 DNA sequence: TGTGCCAGCAGTCCGGAGCGGGAGGGCCGGTACGAGCAGTACTTC.

The CDR3 DNA sequence: TGTGCCAGCAGAGGACAGTTGAACACTGAAGCTTTCTTT. It specifies CASRGQLNTEAFF. The chain uses TRBV14 and TRBJ1-1, with a weak D call TRBD1 (6 bases). The CDR3 consists of 13 residues. Trimming cost V 6 bases and J 0 bases, with 8 bases left between them. Looked up from germline, CDR1 is SGHDN and CDR2 is FVKESK. The whole variable domain, remainder taken from reference TRBV14 and TRBJ1-1, is EAGVTQFPSHSVIEKGQTVTLRCDPISGHDNLYWYRRVMGKEIKFLLHFVKESKQDESGMPNNRFLAERTGGTYSTLKVQPAELEDSGVYFCASRGQLNTEAFFGQGTRLTVV.

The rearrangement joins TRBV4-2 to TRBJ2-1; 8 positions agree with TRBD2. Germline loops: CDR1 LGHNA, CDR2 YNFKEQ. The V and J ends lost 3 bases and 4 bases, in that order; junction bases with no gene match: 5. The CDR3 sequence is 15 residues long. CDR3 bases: TGTGCCAGCAGCCACACCGGGGGGGCATACAATGAGCAGTTCTTC. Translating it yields CASSHTGGAYNEQFF.

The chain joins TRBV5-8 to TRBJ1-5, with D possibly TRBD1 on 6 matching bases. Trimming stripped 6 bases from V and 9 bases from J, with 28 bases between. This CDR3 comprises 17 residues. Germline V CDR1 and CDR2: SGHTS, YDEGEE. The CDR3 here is CASIPAGGRPPSRPQHF. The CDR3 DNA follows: TGTGCCAGCATCCCGGCCGGGGGGCGACCACCGTCGCGGCCCCAGCATTTT.

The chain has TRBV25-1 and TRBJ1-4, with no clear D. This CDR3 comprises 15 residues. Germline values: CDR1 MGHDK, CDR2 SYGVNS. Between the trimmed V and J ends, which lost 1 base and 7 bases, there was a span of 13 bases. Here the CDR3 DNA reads TGTGCCAGCAGTGAATCGCGAGGGCCAGGTGAAAAACTGTTTTTT. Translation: CASSESRGPGEKLFF.

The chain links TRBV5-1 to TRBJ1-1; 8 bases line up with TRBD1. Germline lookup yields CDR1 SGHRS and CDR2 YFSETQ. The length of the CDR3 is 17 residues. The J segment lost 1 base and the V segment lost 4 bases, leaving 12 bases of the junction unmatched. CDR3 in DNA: TGCGCCAGCAGCCCTGGACAGGGCCGGGGTAGGAACACTGAAGCTTTCTTT. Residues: CASSPGQGRGRNTEAFF.

The CDR3: CASSRDRGPVDQPQHF. CDR3 nucleotide sequence: TGTGCCAGCAGCCGCGACAGGGGGCCGGTGGATCAGCCCCAGCATTTT. The chain has TRBV7-9 and TRBJ1-5; 10 nucleotides match TRBD1. CDR1 SEHNR and CDR2 FQNEAQ come from the germline V gene (reference sequence). The CDR3 has 16 residues. V was clipped by 5 bases and J by 5 bases; unmatched bases: 9.

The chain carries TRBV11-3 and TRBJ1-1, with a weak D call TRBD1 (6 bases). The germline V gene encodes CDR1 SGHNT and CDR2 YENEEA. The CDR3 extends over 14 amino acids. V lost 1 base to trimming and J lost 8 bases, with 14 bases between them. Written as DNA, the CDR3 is TGTGCCAGCAGCTTAGCGGGGGGCGTTTCGGAAGCTTTCTTT. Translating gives CASSLAGGVSEAFF. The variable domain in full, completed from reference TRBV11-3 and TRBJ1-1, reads EAGVVQSPRYKIIEKKQPVAFWCNPISGHNTLYWYLQNLGQGPELLIRYENEEAVDDSQLPKDRFSAERLKGVDSTLKIQPAELGDSAVYLCASSLAGGVSEAFFGQGTRLTVV.

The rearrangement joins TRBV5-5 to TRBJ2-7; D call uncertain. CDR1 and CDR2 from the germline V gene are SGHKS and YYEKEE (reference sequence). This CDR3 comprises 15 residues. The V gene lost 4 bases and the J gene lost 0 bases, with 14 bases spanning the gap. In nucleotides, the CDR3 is TGTGCCAGCAGCCCGGCGGTAAGGCTCTCCTACGAGCAGTACTTC. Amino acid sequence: CASSPAVRLSYEQYF.

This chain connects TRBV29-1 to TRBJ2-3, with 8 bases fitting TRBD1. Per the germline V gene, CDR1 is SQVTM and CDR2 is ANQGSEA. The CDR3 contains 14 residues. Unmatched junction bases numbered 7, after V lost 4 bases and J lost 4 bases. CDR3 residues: CSVGRTGRPDTQYF. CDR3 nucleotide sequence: TGCAGCGTTGGAAGGACAGGGAGGCCAGATACGCAGTATTTT.

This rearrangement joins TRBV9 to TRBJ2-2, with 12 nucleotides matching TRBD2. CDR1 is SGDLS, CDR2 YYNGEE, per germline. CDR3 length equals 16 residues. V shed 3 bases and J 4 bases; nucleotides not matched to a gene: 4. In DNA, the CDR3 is TGTGCCAGCAGCGGGACTAGCGGGACGGTCACCGGGGAGCTGTTTTTT. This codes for CASSGTSGTVTGELFF.

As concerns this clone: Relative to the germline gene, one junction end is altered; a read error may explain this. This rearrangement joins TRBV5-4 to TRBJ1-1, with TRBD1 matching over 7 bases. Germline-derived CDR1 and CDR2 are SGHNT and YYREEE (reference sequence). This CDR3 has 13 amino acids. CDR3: CASSLGQDTEAFF. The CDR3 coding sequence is TGTGCCAGCAGCCTCGGACAGGACACCGAAGCTTTCTTT.

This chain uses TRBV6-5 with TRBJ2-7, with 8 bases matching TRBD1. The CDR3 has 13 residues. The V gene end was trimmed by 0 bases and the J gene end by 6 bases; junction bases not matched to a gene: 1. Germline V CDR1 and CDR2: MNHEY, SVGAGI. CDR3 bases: TGTGCCAGCAGTTACTCGGACAGGGCCGAGCAGTACTTC. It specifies CASSYSDRAEQYF.

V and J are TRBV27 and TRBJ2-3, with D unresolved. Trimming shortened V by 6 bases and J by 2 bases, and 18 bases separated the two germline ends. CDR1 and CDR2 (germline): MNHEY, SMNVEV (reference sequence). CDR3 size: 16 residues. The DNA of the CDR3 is TGTGCCAGCAGCCCAACGCGGTCCCTCTCCACAGATACGCAGTATTTT. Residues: CASSPTRSLSTDTQYF.

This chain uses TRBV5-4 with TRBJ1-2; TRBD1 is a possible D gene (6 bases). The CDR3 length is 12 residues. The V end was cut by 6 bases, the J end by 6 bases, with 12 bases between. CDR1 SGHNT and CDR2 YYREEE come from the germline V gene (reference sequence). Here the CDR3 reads CASTQHRDGYTF. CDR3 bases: TGTGCCAGCACCCAACACAGGGATGGCTACACCTTC.

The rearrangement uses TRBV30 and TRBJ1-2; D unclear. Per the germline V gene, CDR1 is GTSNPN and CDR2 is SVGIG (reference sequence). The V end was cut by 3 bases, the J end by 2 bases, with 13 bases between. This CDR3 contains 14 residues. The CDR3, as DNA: TGTGCCTGGAGACCCGGTGGTAAAAACTATGGCTACACCTTC. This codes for CAWRPGGKNYGYTF.

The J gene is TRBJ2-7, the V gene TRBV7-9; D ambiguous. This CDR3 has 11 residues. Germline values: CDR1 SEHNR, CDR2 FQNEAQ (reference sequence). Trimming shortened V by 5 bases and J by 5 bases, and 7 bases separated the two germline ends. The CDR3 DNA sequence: TGTGCCAGCAGCCCCAGTGACGAGCAGTACTTC. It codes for CASSPSDEQYF.

Written as DNA, the CDR3 is TGTGCCAGCAGCCGGAACAGGGGTGCACCTGGAAACACCATATATTTT. Protein sequence: CASSRNRGAPGNTIYF. The chain recombines TRBV5-4 with TRBJ1-3; 7 bases match TRBD1. This CDR3 is 16 amino acids long. Germline CDR1 and CDR2: SGHNT and YYREEE (reference sequence). With V trimmed by 4 bases and J by 2 bases, 9 bases remained unmatched.

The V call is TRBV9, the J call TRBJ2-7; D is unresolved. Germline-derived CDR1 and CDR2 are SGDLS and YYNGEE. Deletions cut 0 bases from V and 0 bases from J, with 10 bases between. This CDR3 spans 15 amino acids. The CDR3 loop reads CASSVGGVSSYEQYF. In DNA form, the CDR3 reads TGTGCCAGCAGCGTAGGCGGCGTCAGCTCCTACGAGCAGTACTTC. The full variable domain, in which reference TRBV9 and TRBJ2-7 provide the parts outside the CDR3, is DSGVTQTPKHLITATGQRVTLRCSPRSGDLSVYWYQQSLDQGLQFLIQYYNGEERAKGNILERFSAQQFPDLHSELNLSSLELGDSALYFCASSVGGVSSYEQYFGPGTRLTVT.

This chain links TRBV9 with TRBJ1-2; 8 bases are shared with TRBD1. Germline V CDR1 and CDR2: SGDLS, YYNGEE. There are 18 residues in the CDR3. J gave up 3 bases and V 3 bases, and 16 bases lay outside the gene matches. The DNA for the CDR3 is TGTGCCAGCAGCGCTTACCAAGACGGACAGGGCGGGCACTATGGCTACACCTTC. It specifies CASSAYQDGQGGHYGYTF.

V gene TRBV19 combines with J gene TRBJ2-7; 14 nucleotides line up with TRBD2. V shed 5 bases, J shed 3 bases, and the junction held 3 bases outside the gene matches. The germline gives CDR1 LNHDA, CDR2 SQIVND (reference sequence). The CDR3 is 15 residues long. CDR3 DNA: TGTGCCAGTAGTGTCGGGACTAGCGGGAGCTACGAGCAGTACTTC. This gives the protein CASSVGTSGSYEQYF.

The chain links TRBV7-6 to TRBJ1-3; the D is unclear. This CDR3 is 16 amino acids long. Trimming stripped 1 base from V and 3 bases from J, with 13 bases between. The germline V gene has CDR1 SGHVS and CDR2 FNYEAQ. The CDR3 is CASSLERRYNGNTIYF. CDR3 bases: TGTGCCAGCAGCTTAGAACGGCGGTATAATGGAAACACCATATATTTT.

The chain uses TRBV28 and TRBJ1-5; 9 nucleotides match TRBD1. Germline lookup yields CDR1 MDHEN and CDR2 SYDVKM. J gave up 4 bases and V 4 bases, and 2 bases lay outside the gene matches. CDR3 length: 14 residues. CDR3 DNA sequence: TGTGCCAGCAGTTCGGACAGGGGAAATCAGCCCCAGCATTTT. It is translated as CASSSDRGNQPQHF.

CDR3 residues: CASSSGTGDEKLFF. As DNA, the CDR3 is TGTGCCAGTAGTTCCGGGACAGGGGATGAAAAACTGTTTTTT. The chain joins TRBV19 to TRBJ1-4; the match to TRBD1 covers 10 bases. The length of the CDR3 is 14 residues. Trimming took 5 bases from V and 6 from J; bases not matched to a gene: 3. CDR1 and CDR2 (germline): LNHDA, SQIVND (reference sequence).

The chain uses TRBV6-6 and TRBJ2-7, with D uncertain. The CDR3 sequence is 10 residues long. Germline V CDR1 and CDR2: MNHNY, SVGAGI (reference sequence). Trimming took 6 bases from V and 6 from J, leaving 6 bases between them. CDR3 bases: TGTGCCAGCAGCTCTAGCGAGCAGTACTTC. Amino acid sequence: CASSSSEQYF.

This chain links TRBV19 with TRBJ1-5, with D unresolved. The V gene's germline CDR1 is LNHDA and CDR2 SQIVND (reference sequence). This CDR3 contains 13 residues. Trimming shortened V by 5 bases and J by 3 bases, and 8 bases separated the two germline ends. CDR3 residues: CASSFQDNQPQHF. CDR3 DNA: TGTGCCAGTAGTTTCCAGGACAATCAGCCCCAGCATTTT.